This entry concerns a single TCR beta chain. Its antigen is not identified. This specimen comes from a study of blood T cells in healthy people across ages. Germline CDR1 SQVTM, CDR2 ANQGSEA. The V end lost 4 bases, the J end lost 2 bases, and 12 bases lay between the germline ends. The CDR3 runs to 13 residues. Study-level points and caveats: Correlation between TCR beta diversity and naive T cell percentage was strong.

Using a J-beta primer mix together with a sample-barcoded 5' primer, a second PCR was run for about 6 to 11 cycles. TCRdb itself ran the 5' RACE reads through MiXCR, one entry per CDR3 protein. The sample has approximately 1,100,000 distinct CDR3 sequences; 40% to 45% are singletons. V usage is TRBV29-1 and J usage is TRBJ2-7; D ambiguous. This TCR derives from a woman aged 55-75 years in good health. The specimen was blood. The CDR3 DNA follows: TGCAGCGTTGCCCCGACCTTGACCTACGAGCAGTACTTC. Translation gives CSVAPTLTYEQYF.